This T cell receptor beta chain was observed in a study of blood T cell repertoires in COVID-19. The assay was immunoSEQ multiplex PCR, and TCRdb's table has in-frame clones only and misses some. The sample lists some 130,000 clones, more than 75% occurring once. Per the germline V gene, CDR1 is SQVTM and CDR2 is ANQGSEA. V lost 4 bases to trimming and J lost 4 bases, with 7 bases between them. The CDR3 sequence is 11 residues long. The receptor was isolated from a woman between 65 and 79 years old with COVID-19, enrolled during active disease. The sequencing sample was made of peripheral blood. This sequence joins TRBV29-1 and TRBJ1-2; no clear D gene. CDR3 protein: CSVAAGYGYTF. In nucleotides, the CDR3 is TGCAGCGTTGCTGCCGGCTATGGCTACACCTTC.